This TCR beta chain was recorded in a study of a mutant IDH1 vaccine in newly diagnosed glioma. Study context: Patients were started on vaccination 4-6 weeks after radiotherapy alone, or with temozolomide cycles. Treated patients, approximately 60% male and around 40% female, averaged around 40 years of age. The study held visit V12 at week 35 and visit V13 at week 47. Study-wide results and limits: Pseudoprogression showed no apparent link to changes in top peripheral T cell clonotypes.

The CDR3 runs 10 residues. Germline V gene lookup returns CDR1 DFQATT and CDR2 SNEGSKA (reference sequence). V lost 5 bases, J lost 7 bases, and 8 bases lay in between. This clone was counted a few times. As yet, its antigen is unknown. This table comes from immunoSEQ multiplex PCR, and its TCRdb copy is limited to in-frame clones, with some not included. The sample yields around 65,000 clones, 80% to 85% seen once. Time point denoted: week 47, end of study. The content of each vaccine dose was 300 ug of mutant IDH1 20-mer peptide, and topical imiquimod accompanied it. V gene TRBV20-1 combines with J gene TRBJ1-1; TRBD1 is a possible D gene (5 bases). The sample consisted of PBMCs, taken from a glioma patient whose treatment included an IDH1 peptide vaccine. The origin of this receptor is a man aged 30 to 45 with glioma. The CDR3 nucleotides read TGCAGTGCTCGGGACGGTGAAGCTTTCTTT. As protein: CSARDGEAFF.